This T cell receptor (beta chain) originates from a study of CD8+CD57+ T cells in acquired aplastic anemia. Across the study: Quantities of DNA derived from sorted CD4+ and CD8+ cells averaged roughly 3.4 ug. Study results and limitations: Some 31 CD8+ CDR3 sequences were shared between patients and controls. Any difference that existed in CD8+ Simpson's diversity between patients and controls was not significant.

It was genomic DNA that served as the template for profiling TCR beta VDJ and CDR3. In TCRdb, the reads were re-called with MiXCR into one record per CDR3 protein. The profile shows 150,000 to 200,000 distinct CDR3 sequences, around 65% of them singletons. About this clonotype: Antigen: not known.

V lost 5 bases to trimming and J lost 5 bases; unmatched junction nucleotides: 8. The germline V gene encodes CDR1 KGHDR and CDR2 SFDVKD. The CDR3 spans 14 residues. The origin of this receptor is a human donor with severe aplastic anemia or a healthy control (not recorded which). What was sequenced was sorted CD4+, CD8+, or CD8+CD57+ T cells (not recorded which) from PBMCs. V is TRBV24-1 and J is TRBJ2-7; 7 bases align to TRBD2. CDR3 nucleotides: TGTGCCACCAGTGGTGTGCGGGAGCGCGACGAGCAGTACTTC. Translating it yields CATSGVRERDEQYF.